This TCR beta chain was documented in a study of cytomegalovirus exposure and HLA in healthy donors. Study overall: Samples from HLA-typed donors yielded about 85 million unique TCRs in an early data release.

From germline, CDR1 is WSHSY and CDR2 SAAADI. V lost 7 bases and J lost 11; bases outside the gene matches: 13. This CDR3 has 14 amino acids. Comments on this clone: Antigen unknown.

Donors were ostensibly healthy at sampling, although undocumented immune exposures were probable. Findings of the study overall: For most TCR sequences rarity was the rule, although some public TCRs occurred in many donors.

Amplification used 60 Vbeta primers and 13 Jbeta primers. The method was immunoSEQ multiplex PCR; TCRdb's version includes in-frame clones alone and lacks a portion of them. The sample yields roughly 190,000 clones, approximately 79% seen once. This sequence originates from a girl aged 5 to 17 in good health and CMV-seropositive. The sample consisted of PBMCs. This rearrangement joins TRBV10-2 to TRBJ1-1; the match to TRBD1 covers 10 bases. The CDR3 DNA sequence: TGCGCCAGCACCCTGGGGACAGGGGCTGGTGGCGCTTTCTTT. Protein product: CASTLGTGAGGAFF.